These 27 T cell receptor beta chains came from one sample sequenced in a study of molecular identifiers for immune sequencing clone quantification. TCRdb itself ran the PCR reads through MiXCR, one entry per CDR3 protein. The sample comprises some 100,000 distinct CDR3 sequences, roughly 38% of which are singletons, and 4% to 4.5% rests with the top ten. Sequencing used naive CD8+ T cells from blood, with Jurkat cell RNA spiked in. As for subset: FACS-sorted CD8+CD4-CCR7+CD45RA+ naive T cells. All receptors come from a human donor in good health. Some libraries in this study had Jurkat cell RNA spiked in.

In regard to this clonotype: One end of the junction is discordant with germline, which a read error may explain. CDR3: CASSLRPGEQSF. CDR3 in DNA: TGTGCCAGCAGTTTACGGCCCGGGGAGCAGTCCTTC. The V call is TRBV12-3 or TRBV12-4, the J call TRBJ2-1, with D perhaps matching TRBD2 (5 bases). The CDR3 has 12 residues.

The genes are TRBV21-1 and TRBJ1-1; the table's D call of TRBD1 was not tested on the DNA. TRBV21-1 is an annotated pseudogene. CDR3 length: 16 amino acids. This chain's CDR3 is CASSKCRDRGYTEAFF. CDR3 nucleotides: TGTGCCAGCAGCAAATGCCGGGACAGGGGCTACACTGAAGCTTTCTTT.

This clonotype was found many times. The chain links TRBV7-6 to TRBJ1-1; D perhaps matches TRBD1 (5 bases). The CDR3 is 19 amino acids. V gave up 5 bases and J gave up 0 bases, with 25 bases separating them. Looked up from germline, CDR1 is SGHVS and CDR2 is FNYEAQ. The CDR3 nucleotides are TGTGCCAGCAGCCCGAGACCCACGACAGAACCTATTATGAACACTGAAGCTTTCTTT. Its translation: CASSPRPTTEPIMNTEAFF.

In the case of this clonotype: A much more abundant neighbour one base away suggests this may be a read error. This chain joins TRBV29-1 and TRBJ2-5; tentative D call: TRBD1 (5 bases). The ends were cut back, 7 bases at V and 1 base at J, with 16 bases in the middle. CDR1 and CDR2 from the germline V gene are SQVTM and ANQGSEA. The CDR3 sequence is 14 residues long. CDR3 amino acids: CSGAVRAGQETQYF. CDR3 nucleotide sequence: TGCAGCGGTGCCGTCAGGGCTGGCCAAGAGACCCAGTACTTC.

In this sample, this clonotype turned up many times. V is TRBV12-3 or TRBV12-4 and J is TRBJ2-6; D is possibly TRBD1 or TRBD2 (6 bases each). CDR3 length: 19 residues. Trimming took off 3 bases at V and 4 bases at J, with 22 bases between the two ends. CDR3 protein: CASSFHGKKGGPGANVLTF. DNA of the CDR3: TGTGCCAGCAGTTTCCACGGGAAGAAAGGGGGGCCAGGGGCCAACGTCCTGACTTTC.

In this sample, this clonotype turned up many times. This chain links TRBV7-2 with TRBJ2-7; D is unclear. V was cut by 7 bases and J by 2 bases, with 18 bases left in between. The CDR3 is made up of 15 amino acids. CDR1 and CDR2 from the germline V gene are SGHTA and FQGNSA. CDR3 sequence: CASTFDPRGPYEQYF. The CDR3 DNA reads TGTGCCAGCACCTTTGATCCTAGAGGCCCCTACGAGCAGTACTTC.

Regarding this clonotype: Being one base from a much bigger clone, this may be a read error. The chain is built from TRBV28 and TRBJ1-5, with 8 bases matching TRBD1. V lost 3 bases, J lost 6 bases, and 4 bases stayed unmatched. The CDR3 has 14 amino acids. CDR1 and CDR2 (germline): MDHEN, SYDVKM. The chain's CDR3 is CASSFFTGGQPQHF. The CDR3 coding sequence is TGTGCCAGCAGTTTCTTTACAGGGGGTCAGCCCCAGCATTTT. Full variable domain (missing parts from reference TRBV28 and TRBJ1-5): DVKVTQSSRYLVKRTGEKVFLECVQDMDHENMFWYRQDPGLGLRLIYFSYDVKMKEKGDIPEGYSVSREKKERFSLILESASTNQTSMYLCASSFFTGGQPQHFGDGTRLSIL.

This clonotype was recorded many times. The chain combines TRBV6-2 or TRBV6-3 with TRBJ2-3; D remains ambiguous. The CDR3 is 14 amino acids. In germline, CDR1 is MNHEY, CDR2 SVGEGT. Trimming cost V 0 bases and J 5 bases, with 9 bases left between them. CDR3 nucleotide sequence: TGTGCCAGCAGTTACTCGTTTCCAAAAGATACGCAGTATTTT. Translation gives CASSYSFPKDTQYF.

Worth noting for this clonotype: This clone may be a read error of a much larger clone one base away. V gene TRBV7-8 combines with J gene TRBJ2-3, with D hard to call. Germline V gene lookup returns CDR1 SGHVS and CDR2 FQNEAQ. The CDR3 length is 15 residues. The V and J ends lost 11 bases and 6 bases respectively, with 24 bases between them. CDR3 protein: CACTSGDLLRDTQYF. The CDR3, as DNA: TGTGCCTGCACCAGTGGAGACCTACTCCGTGATACGCAGTATTTT.

This clonotype appeared a few times. The genes are TRBV24-1 and TRBJ1-5; D not certain. CDR3 length: 15 residues. CDR1 KGHDR and CDR2 SFDVKD come from the germline V gene. V was shortened by 2 bases and J by 0 bases, with 7 bases between the two germline ends. The CDR3 nucleotides read TGTGCCACCAGTGATTCCGGAGATAGCAATCAGCCCCAGCATTTT. It encodes CATSDSGDSNQPQHF.

Turning to this clonotype: This clone may be a read error of a much larger clone one base away. The chain employs TRBV6-5 and TRBJ2-2; 9 bases match TRBD2. Per germline, CDR1 MNHEY and CDR2 SVGAGI. The CDR3 runs to 14 residues. The CDR3 spells CASTKREVRGGLFF. CDR3 coding DNA: TGTGCCAGCACCAAGCGGGAGGTTAGGGGGGGGCTGTTTTTT.

To note about this clonotype: One base away lies a much larger clone, so this may be a sequencing read error. This sequence joins TRBV7-9 and TRBJ1-3; no definite D call. CDR1 and CDR2 from the germline V gene are SEHNR and FQNEAQ (reference sequence). This CDR3 is built from 14 residues. CDR3 bases: TGTGCCATTGAAAAAATGGACTCTGGAAACACCGTATATTTT. Translating gives CAIEKMDSGNTVYF.

The chain recombines TRBV13 with TRBJ2-3; D may be TRBD1 (5 bases). The CDR3 extends over 15 amino acids. V was trimmed by 3 bases and J by 1 base, leaving 11 bases between them. The germline V gene encodes CDR1 PRHDT and CDR2 FYEKMQ (reference sequence). The CDR3 sequence is CASSFKTEGTDTQYF. Here the CDR3 DNA reads TGTGCCAGCAGCTTTAAGACAGAGGGCACAGATACGCAGTATTTT.

The chain joins TRBV12-3 or TRBV12-4 to TRBJ2-5; a weak D match, TRBD1 (5 bases). The CDR3 consists of 12 residues. Deletions cut 8 bases from V and 5 bases from J, with 12 bases between. DNA of the CDR3: TGTGCCAGCCATCAGGGTGGGGAGACCCAGTACTTC. It translates to CASHQGGETQYF.

This clonotype was picked up a small number of times. V and J are TRBV4-2 and TRBJ2-7; possible D gene TRBD2, 5 bases. There are 16 residues in the CDR3. Trimming left V 0 bases short and J 0 bases short, with 12 bases between. Germline V gives CDR1 LGHNA, CDR2 YNFKEQ. The CDR3 sequence: CASSQEGGPSSYEQYF. The CDR3 region has the DNA TGTGCCAGCAGCCAAGAGGGCGGGCCCAGCTCCTACGAGCAGTACTTC.

The genes are TRBV28 and TRBJ2-7; 8 bases align to TRBD2. CDR3 length equals 12 residues. After removal of 10 bases from V and 5 bases from J, the junction contained 7 bases not matched to a gene. Germline V gene data show CDR1 as MDHEN and CDR2 as SYDVKM. Here the CDR3 DNA reads TGTGCCACTGCACTAGCGGTCCACGAGCAGTACTTC. Translating gives CATALAVHEQYF.

The V gene is TRBV13, the J gene TRBJ2-1; a possible D gene is TRBD2 (6 bases). The germline V gene has CDR1 PRHDT and CDR2 FYEKMQ (reference sequence). This CDR3 comprises 19 residues. Deletions cut 4 bases from V and 0 bases from J, with 22 bases between. The CDR3 region is CASSSLRGLPGLSYNEQFF. The CDR3, as DNA: TGTGCCAGCAGCTCATTGAGGGGACTCCCGGGACTCTCCTACAATGAGCAGTTCTTC.

In the case of this clonotype: A much larger clonotype is one base distant, so this may be a read error. The conserved final phenylalanine or tryptophan is absent from the CDR3, which likely points to a read error. The chain combines TRBV7-2 with TRBJ2-1; D is possibly TRBD1 (5 bases). This CDR3 contains 14 residues. Trimming removed 1 base from V and 8 bases from J, with 12 bases in between. Germline CDR1 and CDR2: SGHTA and FQGNSA. CDR3 loop: CASSLGGRAHEQFI. In DNA form, the CDR3 reads TGTGCCAGCAGCTTAGGAGGCAGGGCTCATGAGCAGTTCATC.

Comments on this clonotype: One base away lies a much larger clone, so this may be a sequencing read error. The chain couples TRBV7-2 to TRBJ2-1, with D unresolved. CDR3 length: 12 residues. V was pared by 3 bases and J by 6 bases, with 6 bases between. The V gene's germline CDR1 is SGHTA and CDR2 FQGNSA. Here the CDR3 reads CASSFSVNEQFF. The DNA of the CDR3 is TGTGCCAGCAGCTTCAGTGTCAATGAGCAGTTCTTC.

This clonotype was seen many times. This chain connects TRBV29-1 to TRBJ2-3; TRBD2 agrees at 12 bases. Germline V lookup: CDR1 SQVTM, CDR2 ANQGSEA. The trim removed 3 bases at V and 4 bases at J, leaving 2 bases unmatched. This CDR3 has 14 amino acids. The CDR3 here is CSVETSGSSDTQYF. CDR3 in DNA: TGCAGCGTTGAGACTAGCGGGAGTTCAGATACGCAGTATTTT.

The rearrangement joins TRBV20-1 to TRBJ1-1; 8 bases are a match to TRBD1. V trimming: 1 base; J trimming: 4 bases; junction bases outside the gene matches: 14. The CDR3 loop spans 17 amino acids. CDR1 is DFQATT, CDR2 SNEGSKA, per germline (reference sequence). CDR3 residues: CSARGEDREASGTEAFF. In nucleotides, the CDR3 is TGCAGTGCTAGAGGCGAGGACAGGGAGGCTTCTGGCACTGAAGCTTTCTTT.

The table lists this clonotype with a few counts. The genes are TRBV10-3 and TRBJ2-3; D is unclear. Germline-derived CDR1 and CDR2 are ENHRY and SYGVKD. Trimming removed 6 bases at V and 0 bases at J, with 7 bases between. The CDR3 length is 13 residues. The CDR3 bases are TGTGCCATCAGGCCCGACAGCACAGATACGCAGTATTTT. Protein product: CAIRPDSTDTQYF.

The chain employs TRBV4-1 and TRBJ2-7, with TRBD2 as a possible D gene (6 bases). The germline gives CDR1 MGHRA, CDR2 YSYEKL. The CDR3 spans 15 residues. V dropped 2 bases and J dropped 2 bases, with 13 bases sitting between them. DNA for the CDR3: TGCGCCAGCAGCCAACCGGAGGGCAGCCCCTACGAGCAGTACTTC. Protein: CASSQPEGSPYEQYF.

The sample holds a few counts of this clonotype. The chain employs TRBV12-3 or TRBV12-4 and TRBJ2-3; D unresolved. V lost 2 bases, J lost 0 bases, and 9 bases lay in between. CDR3 length: 15 amino acids. CDR3 nucleotide sequence: TGTGCCAGCAGTTTACCGGAGCGTAGCACAGATACGCAGTATTTT. Protein sequence: CASSLPERSTDTQYF.

There are many counts of this clonotype. The V and J genes are TRBV25-1 and TRBJ2-7; 11 bases match TRBD1. CDR3 size: 12 residues. Per germline, CDR1 MGHDK and CDR2 SYGVNS. This chain's CDR3 is CACGQGAHEQYF. In DNA form, the CDR3 reads TGTGCATGTGGACAGGGGGCGCACGAGCAGTACTTC.

V and J are TRBV20-1 and TRBJ2-3; TRBD2 agrees at 11 bases. The trim removed 3 bases at V and 3 bases at J, leaving 11 bases unmatched. The CDR3 has 17 amino acids. Germline-derived CDR1 and CDR2 are DFQATT and SNEGSKA (reference sequence). The CDR3 loop reads CSASPPTSGMMTDTQYF. CDR3 in DNA: TGCAGTGCTAGCCCACCGACTAGCGGGATGATGACAGATACGCAGTATTTT.

Comment on this clonotype: This may stem from a read error, because a much larger clone lies one nucleotide away. CDR3 sequence: CASSNPRTSSDAQYF. The CDR3 coding sequence is TGTGCCAGCAGCAATCCAAGGACTAGCTCAGATGCGCAGTATTTT. The chain carries TRBV28 and TRBJ2-3; TRBD2 matches 8 bases. The CDR3 loop spans 15 amino acids. From germline, CDR1 is MDHEN and CDR2 SYDVKM.